This TCR beta chain originates from a study of cytomegalovirus exposure and HLA in healthy donors. Whole-study findings and limits: The study flagged around 160 TCR beta chains as cytomegalovirus-associated.

Trimming cost V 5 bases and J 4 bases; bases outside gene matches: 6. This CDR3 comprises 15 residues. The V gene's germline CDR1 is SGHAT and CDR2 FQNNGV. Produced via immunoSEQ multiplex PCR; TCRdb's table is partial and in-frame only. The sample lists about 220,000 clones, around 90% occurring once. As concerns this clone: What it recognizes is unknown.

The TCR sequence derives from a woman between 18 and 29 years old in good health and CMV-seronegative. This chain links TRBV11-2 with TRBJ1-1, with 11 nucleotides matching TRBD1. Sample: PBMCs. CDR3 amino acids: CASSPGQGAATEAFF. In DNA form, the CDR3 reads TGTGCCAGCAGCCCCGGACAGGGGGCGGCCACTGAAGCTTTCTTT.